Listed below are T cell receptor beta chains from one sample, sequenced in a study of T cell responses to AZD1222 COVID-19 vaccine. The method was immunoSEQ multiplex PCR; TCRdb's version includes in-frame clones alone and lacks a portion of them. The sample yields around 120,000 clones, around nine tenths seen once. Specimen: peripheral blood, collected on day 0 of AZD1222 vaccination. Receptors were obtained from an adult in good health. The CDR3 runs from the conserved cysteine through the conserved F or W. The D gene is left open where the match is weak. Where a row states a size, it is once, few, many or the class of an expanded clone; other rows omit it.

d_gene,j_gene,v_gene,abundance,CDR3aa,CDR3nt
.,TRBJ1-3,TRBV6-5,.,CASSFSGQRDTIYF,TGTGCCAGCAGTTTTTCCGGACAGAGGGACACCATATATTTT
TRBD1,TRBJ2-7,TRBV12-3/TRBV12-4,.,CPDRAFSYEQYF,TGCCCAGACAGGGCGTTCTCCTACGAGCAGTACTTC
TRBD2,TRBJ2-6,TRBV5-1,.,CASCLAGGGVGTGANVLTF,TGCGCCAGCTGCTTGGCGGGGGGAGGGGTAGGGACTGGGGCCAACGTCCTGACTTTC
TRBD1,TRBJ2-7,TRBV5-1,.,CASSPRQGGSYEQYF,TGCGCCAGCAGCCCAAGACAGGGTGGCTCCTACGAGCAGTACTTC
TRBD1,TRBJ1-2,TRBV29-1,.,CSAPGQGENYGYTF,TGCAGTGCCCCGGGACAGGGGGAGAACTATGGCTACACCTTC
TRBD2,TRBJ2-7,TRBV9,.,CASSVVPSGTYEQYF,TGTGCCAGCAGCGTAGTTCCTAGCGGGACGTACGAGCAGTACTTC
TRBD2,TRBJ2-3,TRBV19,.,CASRDRGTSGTTDTQYF,TGTGCCAGTAGGGACAGAGGGACTAGCGGGACGACAGATACGCAGTATTTT
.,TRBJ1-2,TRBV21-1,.,CASPDSSGYTF,TGTGCCAGCCCAGACAGCAGCGGCTACACCTTC
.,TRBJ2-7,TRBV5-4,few,CASSRNNLYEQYF,TGTGCCAGCAGCCGGAACAACCTCTACGAGCAGTACTTC
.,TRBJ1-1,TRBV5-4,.,CASSRQLGTEAFF,TGTGCCAGCAGCAGACAGTTGGGCACTGAAGCTTTCTTT
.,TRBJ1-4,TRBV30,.,CAWSASPPPDEKLFF,TGTGCCTGGAGTGCGTCCCCGCCGCCGGATGAAAAACTGTTTTTT
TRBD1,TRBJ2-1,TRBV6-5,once,CASVRTGVYNEQFF,TGCGCCAGCGTCCGGACAGGCGTTTACAATGAGCAGTTCTTC
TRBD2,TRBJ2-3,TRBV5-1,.,CASSLLAGGNTDTQYF,TGCGCCAGCAGCCTGCTAGCGGGAGGTAACACAGATACGCAGTATTTT
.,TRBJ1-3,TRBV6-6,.,CASSRTGQEMGKISGNTIYF,TGTGCCAGCAGCCGCACAGGACAAGAGATGGGGAAGATCTCTGGAAACACCATATATTTT
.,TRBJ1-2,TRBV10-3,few,CAIAGLSYGYTF,TGTGCCATCGCAGGGCTTTCCTATGGCTACACCTTC
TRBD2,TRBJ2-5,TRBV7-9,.,CASSLGLAGETQYF,TGTGCCAGCAGTTTGGGACTAGCTGGGGAGACCCAGTACTTC
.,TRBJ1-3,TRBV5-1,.,CASSLGPISGNTIYF,TGCGCCAGCAGCTTGGGCCCGATCTCTGGAAACACCATATATTTT
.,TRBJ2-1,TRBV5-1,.,CASSPPGWELQFF,TGCGCCAGCAGCCCGCCCGGGTGGGAATTGCAGTTCTTC
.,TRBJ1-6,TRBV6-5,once,CASSPEIHSPLHF,TGTGCCAGCAGTCCGGAGATCCATTCACCCCTCCACTTT
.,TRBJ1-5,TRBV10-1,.,CASSESRGCNQPQHF,TGCGCCAGCAGTGAGTCGAGGGGTTGCAATCAGCCCCAGCATTTT
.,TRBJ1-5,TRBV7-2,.,CASSLRENQPQHF,TGTGCCAGCAGCTTAAGGGAAAATCAGCCCCAGCATTTT
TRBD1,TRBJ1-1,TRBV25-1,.,CASKGQVTEAFF,TGTGCCAGCAAGGGACAGGTCACTGAAGCTTTCTTT
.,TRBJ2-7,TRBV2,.,CASSPSGGPSGEQYF,TGTGCCAGCAGCCCCTCTGGGGGCCCCTCTGGTGAGCAGTACTTC
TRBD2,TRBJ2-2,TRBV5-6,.,CASSSGLAGTGELFF,TGTGCCAGCAGCTCCGGACTAGCGGGCACCGGGGAGCTGTTTTTT
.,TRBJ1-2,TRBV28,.,CASSPRVFYGYTF,TGTGCCAGCAGCCCTAGGGTCTTCTATGGCTACACCTTC
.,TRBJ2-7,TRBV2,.,CASSEALGVGQQYF,TGTGCCAGCAGTGAAGCGCTGGGTGTGGGTCAGCAGTACTTC
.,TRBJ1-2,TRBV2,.,CAGDGYTF,TGTGCCGGAGATGGCTACACCTTC
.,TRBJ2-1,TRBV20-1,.,CSAEAFEQFF,TGCAGTGCTGAGGCCTTCGAGCAGTTCTTC
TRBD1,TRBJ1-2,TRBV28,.,CASSPGGRENYGYTF,TGTGCCAGCAGCCCAGGGGGCCGTGAAAACTATGGCTACACCTTC
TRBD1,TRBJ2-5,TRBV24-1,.,CATSDHRGGKETQYF,TGTGCCACCAGTGACCACAGGGGTGGGAAAGAGACCCAGTACTTC
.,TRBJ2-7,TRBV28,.,CASSFRGGTPYF,TGTGCCAGCAGTTTCAGGGGGGGGACTCCGTACTTC
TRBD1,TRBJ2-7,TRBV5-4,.,CASSWVGTGAYEQYF,TGTGCCAGCAGCTGGGTCGGGACAGGGGCCTACGAGCAGTACTTC
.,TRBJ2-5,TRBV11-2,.,CASSHIETQYF,TGTGCCAGCAGCCACATAGAGACCCAGTACTTC
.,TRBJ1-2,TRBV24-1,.,CPLKAVNYGYTF,TGCCCCCTTAAAGCGGTGAACTATGGCTACACCTTC
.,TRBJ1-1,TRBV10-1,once,CASSEQGPPGLNTEAFF,TGCGCCAGCAGTGAGCAGGGACCACCGGGGTTGAACACTGAAGCTTTCTTT
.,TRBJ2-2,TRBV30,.,CAWSEGTFTGELFF,TGTGCCTGGAGTGAGGGGACATTCACCGGGGAGCTGTTTTTT
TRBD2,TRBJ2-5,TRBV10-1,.,CASSESRREGLPETQYF,TGCGCCAGCAGTGAGTCAAGGCGGGAGGGCCTTCCAGAGACCCAGTACTTC
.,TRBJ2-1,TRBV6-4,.,CASSVMGERNNEQFF,TGTGCCAGCAGTGTGATGGGGGAGCGAAACAATGAGCAGTTCTTC
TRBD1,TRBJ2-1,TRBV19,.,CASTPDRGPRDEQFF,TGTGCCAGTACCCCGGACAGGGGCCCAAGGGATGAGCAGTTCTTC
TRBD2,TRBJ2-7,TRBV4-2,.,CASSQTLAGTYEQYF,TGTGCCAGCAGCCAAACTCTAGCGGGGACCTACGAGCAGTACTTC
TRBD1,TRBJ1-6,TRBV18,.,CASSAGQGFSPLHF,TGTGCCAGCTCGGCCGGACAGGGGTTTTCACCCCTCCACTTT
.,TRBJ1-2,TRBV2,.,CASSYYVYGYTF,TGTGCCAGCAGTTATTACGTTTATGGCTACACCTTC
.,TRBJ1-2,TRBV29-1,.,CSVEVRGKGDYGYTF,TGCAGCGTTGAGGTTCGGGGAAAAGGTGATTATGGCTACACCTTC
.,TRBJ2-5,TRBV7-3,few,CASSPRRGETQYF,TGTGCCAGCAGCCCAAGAAGGGGGGAGACCCAGTACTTC
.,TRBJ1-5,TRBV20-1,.,CSASNQGGVAWPQHF,TGCAGTGCTAGTAACCAGGGAGGGGTTGCATGGCCCCAGCATTTT
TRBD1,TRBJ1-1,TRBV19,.,CASSTRTGRMNTEAFF,TGTGCCAGTAGTACCCGGACAGGGAGGATGAACACTGAAGCTTTCTTT
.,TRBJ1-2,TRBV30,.,CAWSWGGFDGYTF,TGTGCCTGGAGTTGGGGGGGTTTTGATGGCTACACCTTC
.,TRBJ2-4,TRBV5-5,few,CASSLVGSNIQYF,TGTGCCAGCAGCTTGGTCGGGTCCAACATTCAGTACTTC
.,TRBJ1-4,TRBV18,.,CASSSSWGTNEKLFF,TGTGCCAGCTCCTCCTCGTGGGGCACTAATGAAAAACTGTTTTTT
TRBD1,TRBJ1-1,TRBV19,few,CASSRGQGVRTEAFF,TGTGCCAGTAGTAGAGGACAGGGGGTTCGGACTGAAGCTTTCTTT
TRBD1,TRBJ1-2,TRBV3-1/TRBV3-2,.,CASTPAFGRTGGVGYTF,TGTGCCAGCACCCCAGCTTTTGGGCGGACAGGGGGAGTTGGCTACACCTTC
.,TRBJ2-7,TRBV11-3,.,CASSPGQGLSYAHEQYF,TGTGCCAGCAGTCCGGGGCAGGGGCTATCCTATGCCCACGAGCAGTACTTC
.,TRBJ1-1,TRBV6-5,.,CASSPGPMNTEAFF,TGTGCCAGCAGTCCGGGACCGATGAACACTGAAGCTTTCTTT